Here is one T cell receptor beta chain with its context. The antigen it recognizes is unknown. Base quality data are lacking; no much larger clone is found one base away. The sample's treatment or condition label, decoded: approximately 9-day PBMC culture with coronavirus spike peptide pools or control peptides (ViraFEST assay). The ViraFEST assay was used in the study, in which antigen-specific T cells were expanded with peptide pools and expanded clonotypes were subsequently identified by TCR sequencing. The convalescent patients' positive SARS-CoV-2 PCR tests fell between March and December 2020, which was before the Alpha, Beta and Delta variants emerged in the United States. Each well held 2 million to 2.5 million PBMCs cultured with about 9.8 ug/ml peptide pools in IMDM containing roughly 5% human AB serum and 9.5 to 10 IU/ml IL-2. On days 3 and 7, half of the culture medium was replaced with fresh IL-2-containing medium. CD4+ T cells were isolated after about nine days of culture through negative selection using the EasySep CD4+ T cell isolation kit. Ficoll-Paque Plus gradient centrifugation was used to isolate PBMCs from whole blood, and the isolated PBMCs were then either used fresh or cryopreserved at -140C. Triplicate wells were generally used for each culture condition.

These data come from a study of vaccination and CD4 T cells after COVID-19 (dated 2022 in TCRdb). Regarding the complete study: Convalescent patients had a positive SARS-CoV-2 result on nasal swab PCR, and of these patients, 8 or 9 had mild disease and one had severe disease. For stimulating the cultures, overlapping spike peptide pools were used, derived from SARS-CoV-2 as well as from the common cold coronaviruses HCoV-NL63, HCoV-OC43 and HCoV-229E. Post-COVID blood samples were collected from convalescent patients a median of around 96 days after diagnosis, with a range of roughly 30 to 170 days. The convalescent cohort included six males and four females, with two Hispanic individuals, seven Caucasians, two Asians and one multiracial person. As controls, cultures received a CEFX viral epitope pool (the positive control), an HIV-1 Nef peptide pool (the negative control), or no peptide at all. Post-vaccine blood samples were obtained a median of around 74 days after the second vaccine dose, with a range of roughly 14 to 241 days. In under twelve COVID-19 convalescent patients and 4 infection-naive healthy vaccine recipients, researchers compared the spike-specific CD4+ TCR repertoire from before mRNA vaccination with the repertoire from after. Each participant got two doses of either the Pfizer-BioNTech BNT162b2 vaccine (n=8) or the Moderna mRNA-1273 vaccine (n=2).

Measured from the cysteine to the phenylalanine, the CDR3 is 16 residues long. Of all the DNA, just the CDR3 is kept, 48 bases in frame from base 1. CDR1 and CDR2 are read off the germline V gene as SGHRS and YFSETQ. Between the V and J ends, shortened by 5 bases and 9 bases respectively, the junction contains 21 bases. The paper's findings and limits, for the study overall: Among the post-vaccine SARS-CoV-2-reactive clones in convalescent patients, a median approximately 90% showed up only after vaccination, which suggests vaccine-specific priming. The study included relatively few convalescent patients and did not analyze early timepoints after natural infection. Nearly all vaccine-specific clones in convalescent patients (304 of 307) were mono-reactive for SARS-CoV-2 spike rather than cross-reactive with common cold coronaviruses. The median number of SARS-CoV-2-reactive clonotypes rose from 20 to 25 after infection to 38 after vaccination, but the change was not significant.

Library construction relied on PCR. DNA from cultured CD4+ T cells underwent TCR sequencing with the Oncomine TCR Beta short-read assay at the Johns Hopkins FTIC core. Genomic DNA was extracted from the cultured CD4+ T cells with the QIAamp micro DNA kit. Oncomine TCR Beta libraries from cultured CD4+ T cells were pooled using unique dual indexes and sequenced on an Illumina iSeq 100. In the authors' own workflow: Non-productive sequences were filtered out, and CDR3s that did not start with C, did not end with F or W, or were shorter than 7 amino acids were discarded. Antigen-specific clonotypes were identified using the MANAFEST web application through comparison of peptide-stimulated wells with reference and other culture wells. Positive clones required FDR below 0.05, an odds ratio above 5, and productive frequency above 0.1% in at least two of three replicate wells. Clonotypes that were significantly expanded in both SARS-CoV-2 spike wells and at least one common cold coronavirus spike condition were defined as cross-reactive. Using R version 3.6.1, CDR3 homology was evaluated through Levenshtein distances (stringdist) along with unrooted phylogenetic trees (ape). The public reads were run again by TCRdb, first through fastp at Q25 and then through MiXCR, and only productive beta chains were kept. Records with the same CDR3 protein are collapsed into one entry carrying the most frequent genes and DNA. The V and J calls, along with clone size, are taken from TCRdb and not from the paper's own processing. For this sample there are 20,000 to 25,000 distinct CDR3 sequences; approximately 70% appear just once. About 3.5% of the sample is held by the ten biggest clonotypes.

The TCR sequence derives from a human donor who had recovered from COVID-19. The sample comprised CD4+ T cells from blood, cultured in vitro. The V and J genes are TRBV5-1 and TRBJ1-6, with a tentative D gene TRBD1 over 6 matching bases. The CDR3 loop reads CASRFSGVFNGSPLHF. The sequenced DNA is TGCGCCAGCAGGTTCTCAGGGGTCTTTAATGGTTCACCCCTCCACTTT. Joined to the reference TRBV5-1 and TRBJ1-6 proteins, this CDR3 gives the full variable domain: KAGVTQTPRYLIKTRGQQVTLSCSPISGHRSVSWYQQTPGQGLQFLFEYFSETQRNKGNFPGRFSGRQFSNSRSEMNVSTLELGDSALYLCASRFSGVFNGSPLHFGNGTRLTVT.